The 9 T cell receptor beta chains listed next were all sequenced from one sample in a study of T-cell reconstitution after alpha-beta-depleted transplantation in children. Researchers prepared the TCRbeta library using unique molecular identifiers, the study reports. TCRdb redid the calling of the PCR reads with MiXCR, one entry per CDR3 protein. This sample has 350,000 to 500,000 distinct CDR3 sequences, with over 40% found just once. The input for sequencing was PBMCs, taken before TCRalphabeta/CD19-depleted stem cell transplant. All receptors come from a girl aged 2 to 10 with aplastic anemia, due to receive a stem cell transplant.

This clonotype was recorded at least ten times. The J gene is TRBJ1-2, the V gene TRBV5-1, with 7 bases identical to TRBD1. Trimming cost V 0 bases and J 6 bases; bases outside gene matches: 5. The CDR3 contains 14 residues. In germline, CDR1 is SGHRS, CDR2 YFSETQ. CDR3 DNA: TGCGCCAGCAGCTTGGCGCAGGGGGTTAATGGCTACACCTTC. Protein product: CASSLAQGVNGYTF.

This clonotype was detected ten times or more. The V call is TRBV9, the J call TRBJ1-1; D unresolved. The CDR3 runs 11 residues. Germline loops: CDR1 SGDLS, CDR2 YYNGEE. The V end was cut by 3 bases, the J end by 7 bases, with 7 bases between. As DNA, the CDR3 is TGTGCCAGCAGCGCCGGGGATGAAGCTTTCTTT. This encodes CASSAGDEAFF.

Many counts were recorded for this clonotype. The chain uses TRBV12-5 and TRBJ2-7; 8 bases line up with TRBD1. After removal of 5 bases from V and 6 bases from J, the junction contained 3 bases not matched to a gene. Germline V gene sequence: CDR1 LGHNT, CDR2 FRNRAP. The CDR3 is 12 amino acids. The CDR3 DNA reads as TGTGCTAGTGGTCTGACAGGGGCCGAGCAGTACTTC. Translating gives CASGLTGAEQYF.

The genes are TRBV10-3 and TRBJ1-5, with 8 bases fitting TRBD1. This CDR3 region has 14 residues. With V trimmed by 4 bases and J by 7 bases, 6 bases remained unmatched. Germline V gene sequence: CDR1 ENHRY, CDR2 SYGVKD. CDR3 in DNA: TGTGCCATCAGTGGGACAGGGAGGGAACAGCCCCAGCATTTT. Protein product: CAISGTGREQPQHF.

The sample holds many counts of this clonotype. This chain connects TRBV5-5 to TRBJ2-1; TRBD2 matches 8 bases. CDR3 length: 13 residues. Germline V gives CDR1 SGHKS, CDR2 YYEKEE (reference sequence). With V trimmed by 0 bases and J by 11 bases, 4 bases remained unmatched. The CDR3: CASSLVLAEQQFF. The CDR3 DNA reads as TGTGCCAGCAGCTTGGTACTAGCGGAACAGCAGTTCTTC.

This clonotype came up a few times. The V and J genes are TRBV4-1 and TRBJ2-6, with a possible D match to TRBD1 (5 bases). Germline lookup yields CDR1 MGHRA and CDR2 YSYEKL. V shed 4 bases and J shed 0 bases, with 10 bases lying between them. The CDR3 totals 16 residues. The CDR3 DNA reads TGCGCCAGCAGCCCCCGACAGAGCTCTGGGGCCAACGTCCTGACTTTC. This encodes CASSPRQSSGANVLTF.

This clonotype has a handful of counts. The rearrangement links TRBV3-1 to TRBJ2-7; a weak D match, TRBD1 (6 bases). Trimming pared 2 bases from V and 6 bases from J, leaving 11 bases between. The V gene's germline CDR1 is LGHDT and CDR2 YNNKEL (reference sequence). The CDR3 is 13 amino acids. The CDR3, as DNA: TGTGCCAGCAGCCAAAGGGGGATGGGCGAGCAGTACTTC. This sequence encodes CASSQRGMGEQYF.

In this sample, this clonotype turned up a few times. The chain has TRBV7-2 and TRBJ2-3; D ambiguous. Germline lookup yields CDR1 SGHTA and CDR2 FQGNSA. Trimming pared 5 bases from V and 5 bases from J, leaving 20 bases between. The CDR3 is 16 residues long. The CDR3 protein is CASSLTWTPLGDTQYF. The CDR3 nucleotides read TGTGCCAGCAGCCTGACCTGGACGCCTCTAGGAGATACGCAGTATTTT.

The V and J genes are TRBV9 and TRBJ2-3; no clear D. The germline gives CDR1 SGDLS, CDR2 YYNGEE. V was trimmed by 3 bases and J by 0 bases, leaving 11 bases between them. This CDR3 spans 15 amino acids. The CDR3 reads CASSGIEASTDTQYF. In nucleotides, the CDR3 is TGTGCCAGCAGCGGAATTGAGGCTAGCACAGATACGCAGTATTTT. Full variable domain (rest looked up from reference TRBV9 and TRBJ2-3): DSGVTQTPKHLITATGQRVTLRCSPRSGDLSVYWYQQSLDQGLQFLIQYYNGEERAKGNILERFSAQQFPDLHSELNLSSLELGDSALYFCASSGIEASTDTQYFGPGTRLTVL.